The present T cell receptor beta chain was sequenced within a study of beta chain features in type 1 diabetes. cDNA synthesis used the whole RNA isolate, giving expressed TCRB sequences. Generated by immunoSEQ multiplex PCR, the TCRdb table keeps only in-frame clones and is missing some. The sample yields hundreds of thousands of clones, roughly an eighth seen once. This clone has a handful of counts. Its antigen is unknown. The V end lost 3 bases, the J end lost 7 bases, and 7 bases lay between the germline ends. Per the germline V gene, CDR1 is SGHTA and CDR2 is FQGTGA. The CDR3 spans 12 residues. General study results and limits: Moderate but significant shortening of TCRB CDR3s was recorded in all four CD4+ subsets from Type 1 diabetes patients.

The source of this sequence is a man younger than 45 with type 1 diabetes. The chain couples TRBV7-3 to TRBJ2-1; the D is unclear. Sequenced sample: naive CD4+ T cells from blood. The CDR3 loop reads CASSFFGNEQFF. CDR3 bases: TGTGCCAGCAGCTTTTTCGGGAATGAGCAGTTCTTC.